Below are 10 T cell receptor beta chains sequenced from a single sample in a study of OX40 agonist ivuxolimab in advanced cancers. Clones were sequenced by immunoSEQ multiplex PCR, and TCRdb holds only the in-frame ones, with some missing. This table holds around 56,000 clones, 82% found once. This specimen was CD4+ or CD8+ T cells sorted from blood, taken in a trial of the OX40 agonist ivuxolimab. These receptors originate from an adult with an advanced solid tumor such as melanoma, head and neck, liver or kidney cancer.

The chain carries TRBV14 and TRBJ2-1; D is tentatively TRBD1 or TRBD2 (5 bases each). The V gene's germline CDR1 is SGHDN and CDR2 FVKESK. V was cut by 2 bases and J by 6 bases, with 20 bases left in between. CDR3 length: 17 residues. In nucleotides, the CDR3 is TGTGCCAGCAGCCAATCCCTTCTTGCGGGTAGGGGCAATGAGCAGTTCTTC. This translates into CASSQSLLAGRGNEQFF.

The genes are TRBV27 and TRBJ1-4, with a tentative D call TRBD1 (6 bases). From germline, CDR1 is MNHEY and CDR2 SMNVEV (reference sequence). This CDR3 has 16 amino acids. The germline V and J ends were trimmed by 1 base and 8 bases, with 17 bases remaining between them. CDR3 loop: CASSLWGRTASEKLFF. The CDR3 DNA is TGTGCCAGCAGTTTATGGGGTCGGACAGCTTCGGAAAAACTGTTTTTT.

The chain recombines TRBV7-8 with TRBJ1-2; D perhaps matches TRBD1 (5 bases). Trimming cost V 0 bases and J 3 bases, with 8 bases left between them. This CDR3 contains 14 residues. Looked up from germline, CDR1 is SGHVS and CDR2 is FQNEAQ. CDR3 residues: CASSLAGTDYGYTF. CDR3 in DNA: TGTGCCAGCAGCTTAGCCGGGACGGACTATGGCTACACCTTC.

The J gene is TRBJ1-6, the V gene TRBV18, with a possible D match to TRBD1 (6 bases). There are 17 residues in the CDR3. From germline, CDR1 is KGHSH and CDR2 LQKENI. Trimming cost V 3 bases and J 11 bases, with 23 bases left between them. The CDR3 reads CASSPLQLEGGLAPLHF. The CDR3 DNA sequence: TGTGCCAGCTCACCCCTCCAATTGGAGGGGGGTCTTGCACCCCTCCACTTT. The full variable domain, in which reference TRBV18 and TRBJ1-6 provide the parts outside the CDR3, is NAGVMQNPRHLVRRRGQEARLRCSPMKGHSHVYWYRQLPEEGLKFMVYLQKENIIDESGMPKERFSAEFPKEGPSILRIQQVVRGDSAAYFCASSPLQLEGGLAPLHFGNGTRLTVT.

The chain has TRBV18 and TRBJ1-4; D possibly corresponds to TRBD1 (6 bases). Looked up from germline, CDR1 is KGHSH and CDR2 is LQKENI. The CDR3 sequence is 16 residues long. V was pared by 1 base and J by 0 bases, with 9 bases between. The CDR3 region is CASSPQAGATNEKLFF. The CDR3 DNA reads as TGTGCCAGCTCACCACAGGCAGGGGCAACTAATGAAAAACTGTTTTTT. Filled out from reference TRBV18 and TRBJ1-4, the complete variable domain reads NAGVMQNPRHLVRRRGQEARLRCSPMKGHSHVYWYRQLPEEGLKFMVYLQKENIIDESGMPKERFSAEFPKEGPSILRIQQVVRGDSAAYFCASSPQAGATNEKLFFGSGTQLSVL.

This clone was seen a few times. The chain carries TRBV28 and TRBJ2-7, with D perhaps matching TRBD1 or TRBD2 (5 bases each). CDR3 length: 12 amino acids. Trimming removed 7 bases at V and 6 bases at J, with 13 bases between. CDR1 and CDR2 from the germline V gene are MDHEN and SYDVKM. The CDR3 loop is CASTGLGGEQYF. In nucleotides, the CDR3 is TGTGCCAGCACAGGGTTAGGAGGCGAGCAGTACTTC.

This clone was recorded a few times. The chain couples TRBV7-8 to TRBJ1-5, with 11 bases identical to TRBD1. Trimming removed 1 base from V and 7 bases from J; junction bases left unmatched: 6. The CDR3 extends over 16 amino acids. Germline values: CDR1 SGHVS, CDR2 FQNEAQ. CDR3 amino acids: CASSLERTGGRQPQHF. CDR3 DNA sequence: TGTGCCAGCAGCTTAGAAAGGACAGGGGGCAGACAGCCCCAGCATTTT.

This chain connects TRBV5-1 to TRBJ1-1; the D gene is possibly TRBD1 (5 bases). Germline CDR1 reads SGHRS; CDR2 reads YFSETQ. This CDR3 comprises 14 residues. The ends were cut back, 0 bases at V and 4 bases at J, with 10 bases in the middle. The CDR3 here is CASSLATVITEAFF. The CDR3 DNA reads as TGCGCCAGCAGCTTGGCGACAGTTATCACTGAAGCTTTCTTT.

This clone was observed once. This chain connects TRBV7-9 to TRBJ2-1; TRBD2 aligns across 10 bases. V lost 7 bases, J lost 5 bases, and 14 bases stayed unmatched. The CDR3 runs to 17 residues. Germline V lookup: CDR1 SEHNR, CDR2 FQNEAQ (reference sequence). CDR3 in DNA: TGTGCCAGCATCCCTTCCGGACGACTAGCGGGTAACAATGAGCAGTTCTTC. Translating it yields CASIPSGRLAGNNEQFF.

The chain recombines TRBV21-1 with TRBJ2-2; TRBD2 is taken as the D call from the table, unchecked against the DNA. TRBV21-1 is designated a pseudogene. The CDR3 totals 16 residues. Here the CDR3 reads CASSVGLAGDARELFF. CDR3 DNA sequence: TGTGCCAGCAGCGTAGGACTAGCGGGAGATGCCCGGGAGCTGTTTTTT.